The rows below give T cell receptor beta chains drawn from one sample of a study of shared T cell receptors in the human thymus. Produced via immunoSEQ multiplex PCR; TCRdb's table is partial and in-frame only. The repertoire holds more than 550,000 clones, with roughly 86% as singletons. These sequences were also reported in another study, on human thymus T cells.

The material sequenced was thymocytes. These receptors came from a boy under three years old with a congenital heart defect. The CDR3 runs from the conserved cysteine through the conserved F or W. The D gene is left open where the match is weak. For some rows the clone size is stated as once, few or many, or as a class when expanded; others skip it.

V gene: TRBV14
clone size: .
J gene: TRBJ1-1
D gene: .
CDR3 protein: CASSQDDGGGTEAFF
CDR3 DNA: TGTGCCAGCAGCCAAGATGACGGAGGCGGCACTGAAGCTTTCTTT

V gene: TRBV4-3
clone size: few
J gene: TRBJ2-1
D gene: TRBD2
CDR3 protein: CASSQDTSGSFNEQFF
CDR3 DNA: TGCGCCAGCAGCCAAGATACTAGCGGGAGTTTTAATGAGCAGTTCTTC

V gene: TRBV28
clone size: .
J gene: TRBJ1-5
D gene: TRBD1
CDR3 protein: CASSSTGQGNQPQHF
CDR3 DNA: TGTGCCAGCAGTTCCACCGGACAGGGGAATCAGCCCCAGCATTTT

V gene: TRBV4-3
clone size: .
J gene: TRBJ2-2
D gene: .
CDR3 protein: CASTPGAGAFTGELFF
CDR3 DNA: TGCGCCAGCACCCCGGGGGCGGGAGCCTTTACCGGGGAGCTGTTTTTT

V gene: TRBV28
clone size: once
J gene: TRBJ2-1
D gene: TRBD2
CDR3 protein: CASSGKREVNNEQFF
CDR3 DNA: TGTGCCAGCAGTGGGAAGCGGGAGGTGAACAATGAGCAGTTCTTC

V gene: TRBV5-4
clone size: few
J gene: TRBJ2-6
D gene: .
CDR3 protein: CASSFSGSSGANVLTF
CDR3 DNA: TGTGCCAGCAGCTTTTCAGGAAGCTCTGGGGCCAACGTCCTGACTTTC

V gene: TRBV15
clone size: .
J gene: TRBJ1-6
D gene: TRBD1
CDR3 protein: CATSSWTGVSPLHF
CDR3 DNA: TGTGCCACCAGCAGTTGGACAGGGGTTTCACCCCTCCACTTT

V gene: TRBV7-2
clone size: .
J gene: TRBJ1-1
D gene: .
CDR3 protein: CASSPKRHAEAFF
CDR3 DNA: TGTGCCAGCAGCCCAAAAAGACACGCAGAAGCTTTCTTT

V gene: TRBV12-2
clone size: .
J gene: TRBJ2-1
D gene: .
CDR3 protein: CASRLARTPNYNEQFF
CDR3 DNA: TGTGCAAGTCGCTTAGCGCGGACTCCTAACTACAATGAGCAGTTCTTC

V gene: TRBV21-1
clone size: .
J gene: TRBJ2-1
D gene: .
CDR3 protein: CASSPDFAAGNPEQFF
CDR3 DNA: .

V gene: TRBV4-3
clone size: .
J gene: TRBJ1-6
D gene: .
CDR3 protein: CASSQVPSTGHSSSYNSPLHF
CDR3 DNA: TGCGCCAGCAGCCAAGTTCCTTCTACGGGACACTCGAGCTCCTATAATTCACCCCTCCACTTT

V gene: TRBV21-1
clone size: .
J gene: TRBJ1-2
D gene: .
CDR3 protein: CASSKSLGSGTLSGYTF
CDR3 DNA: TGTGCCAGCAGCAAAAGCCTAGGGTCCGGGACACTGAGTGGCTACACCTTC

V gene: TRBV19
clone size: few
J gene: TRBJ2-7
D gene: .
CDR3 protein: CASSENPPRWPHEQYF
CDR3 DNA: TGTGCCAGTAGCGAGAACCCCCCGCGGTGGCCCCACGAGCAGTACTTC

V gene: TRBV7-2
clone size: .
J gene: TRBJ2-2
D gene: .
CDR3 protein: CASSLYRAGVGELFF
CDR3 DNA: TGTGCCAGCAGCTTATACAGGGCGGGGGTCGGGGAGCTGTTTTTT

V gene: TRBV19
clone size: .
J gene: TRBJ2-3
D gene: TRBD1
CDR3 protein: CASSEQPGGQDTDTQYF
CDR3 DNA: TGTGCCAGTAGTGAGCAGCCAGGGGGCCAAGACACAGATACGCAGTATTTT

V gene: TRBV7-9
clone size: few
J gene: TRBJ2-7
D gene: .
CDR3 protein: CASSFLEVEQYF
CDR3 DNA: TGTGCCAGCAGCTTCCTCGAGGTAGAGCAGTACTTC

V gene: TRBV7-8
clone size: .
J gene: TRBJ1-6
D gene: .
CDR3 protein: CASSLAQGSYNSPLHF
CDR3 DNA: TGTGCCAGCAGCTTAGCCCAGGGGTCCTATAATTCCCCCCTCCACTTT

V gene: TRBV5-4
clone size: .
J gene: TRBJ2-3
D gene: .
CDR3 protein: CASSFGSSTDTQYF
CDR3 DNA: TGTGCCAGCAGCTTTGGCAGTAGCACAGATACGCAGTATTTT

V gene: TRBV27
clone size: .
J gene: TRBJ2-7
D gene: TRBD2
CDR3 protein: CASSFALAGGPYEQYF
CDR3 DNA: TGTGCCAGCAGTTTCGCCCTAGCGGGAGGCCCCTACGAGCAGTACTTC

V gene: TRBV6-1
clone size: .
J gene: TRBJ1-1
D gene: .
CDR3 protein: CASSPPGEGAAFF
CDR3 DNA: TGTGCCAGCAGCCCTCCCGGGGAGGGCGCGGCTTTCTTT

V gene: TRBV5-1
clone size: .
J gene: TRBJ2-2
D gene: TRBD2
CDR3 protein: CASSDPSGATGELFF
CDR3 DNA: TGCGCCAGCAGCGACCCTAGCGGGGCGACCGGGGAGCTGTTTTTT

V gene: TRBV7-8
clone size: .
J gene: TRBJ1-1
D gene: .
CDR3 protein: CASSLLGDTEAFF
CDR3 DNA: TGTGCCAGCAGCTTACTCGGGGACACTGAAGCTTTCTTT

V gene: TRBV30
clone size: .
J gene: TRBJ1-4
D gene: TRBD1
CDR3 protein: CAWSSQGEEKLFF
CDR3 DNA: TGTGCCTGGAGTAGTCAGGGGGAGGAAAAACTGTTTTTT

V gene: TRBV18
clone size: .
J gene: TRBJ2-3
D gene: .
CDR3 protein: CASSPEGADTQYF
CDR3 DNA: TGTGCCAGCTCACCTGAGGGAGCTGATACGCAGTATTTT

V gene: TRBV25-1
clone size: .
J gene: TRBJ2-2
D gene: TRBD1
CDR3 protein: CASRSKGQPTGELFF
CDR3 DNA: TGTGCCAGCAGGTCGAAGGGACAGCCCACCGGGGAGCTGTTTTTT

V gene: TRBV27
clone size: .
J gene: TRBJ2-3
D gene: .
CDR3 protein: CASSLRGSLLTRGTDTQYF
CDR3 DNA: TGTGCCAGCAGTTTAAGGGGGAGCCTCTTAACAAGGGGCACAGATACGCAGTATTTT

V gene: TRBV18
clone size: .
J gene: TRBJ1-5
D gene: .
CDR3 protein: CASSPTGYSNQPQHF
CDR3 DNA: TGTGCCAGCTCACCCACAGGATATAGCAATCAGCCCCAGCATTTT

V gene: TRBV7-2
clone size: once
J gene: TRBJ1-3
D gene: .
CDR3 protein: CASADRSSGNTIYF
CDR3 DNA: TGTGCCAGCGCTGACAGGTCCTCTGGAAACACCATATATTTT

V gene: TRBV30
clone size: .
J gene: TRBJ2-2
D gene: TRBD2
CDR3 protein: CAWMGTSLPGELFF
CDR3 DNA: TGTGCCTGGATGGGGACTAGCTTACCCGGGGAGCTGTTTTTT

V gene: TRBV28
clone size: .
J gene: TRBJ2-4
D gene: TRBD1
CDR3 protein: CARHGTGGIAKNIQYF
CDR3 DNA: TGTGCCAGACATGGGACAGGGGGAATAGCCAAAAACATTCAGTACTTC

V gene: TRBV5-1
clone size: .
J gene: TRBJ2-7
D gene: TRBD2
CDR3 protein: CASSLDDWSGGLYEQYF
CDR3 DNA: TGCGCCAGCAGCTTGGATGATTGGTCGGGAGGGCTCTACGAGCAGTACTTC

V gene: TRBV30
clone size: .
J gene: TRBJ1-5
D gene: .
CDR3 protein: CAWSVRRAPQPQHF
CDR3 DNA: TGTGCCTGGAGTGTACGCAGGGCCCCCCAGCCCCAGCATTTT

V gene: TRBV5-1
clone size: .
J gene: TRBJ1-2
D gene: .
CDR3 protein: CASSPLAATYGYTF
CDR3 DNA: TGCGCCAGCAGCCCGTTAGCCGCCACGTATGGCTACACCTTC

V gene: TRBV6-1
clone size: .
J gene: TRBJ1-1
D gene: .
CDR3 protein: CASSEGRQTLMNTEAFF
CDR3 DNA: TGTGCCAGCAGTGAAGGGAGGCAAACTCTAATGAACACTGAAGCTTTCTTT

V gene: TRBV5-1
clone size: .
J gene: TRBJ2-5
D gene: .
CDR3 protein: CASSPRGKGTETQYF
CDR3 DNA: TGCGCCAGCAGCCCCCGCGGGAAGGGGACAGAGACCCAGTACTTC

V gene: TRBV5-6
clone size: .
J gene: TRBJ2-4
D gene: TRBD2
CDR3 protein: CASSPGLAGKNIQYF
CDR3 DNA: TGTGCCAGCAGCCCGGGACTAGCGGGCAAAAACATTCAGTACTTC

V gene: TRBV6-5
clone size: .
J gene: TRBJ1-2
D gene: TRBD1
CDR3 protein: CASSSGTVGGYTF
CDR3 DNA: TGTGCCAGCAGTTCTGGGACAGTGGGTGGCTACACCTTC

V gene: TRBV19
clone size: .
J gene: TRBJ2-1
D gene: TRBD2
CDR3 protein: CASSIKRTSGNLNYNEQFF
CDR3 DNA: TGTGCCAGTAGTATAAAACGGACTAGCGGGAACCTTAACTACAATGAGCAGTTCTTC

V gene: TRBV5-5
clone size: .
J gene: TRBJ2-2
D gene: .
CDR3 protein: CASSLVPGDTGELFF
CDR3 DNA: TGTGCCAGCAGCTTGGTCCCGGGGGACACCGGGGAGCTGTTTTTT

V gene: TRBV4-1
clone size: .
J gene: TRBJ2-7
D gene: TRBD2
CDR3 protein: CASSQEVRLAAYEQYF
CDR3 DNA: TGCGCCAGCAGCCAAGAAGTGCGACTAGCGGCCTACGAGCAGTACTTC

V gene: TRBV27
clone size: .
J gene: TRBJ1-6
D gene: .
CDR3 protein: CASSGGTEDNSPLHF
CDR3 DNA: TGTGCCAGCAGTGGAGGGACGGAAGATAATTCACCCCTCCACTTT

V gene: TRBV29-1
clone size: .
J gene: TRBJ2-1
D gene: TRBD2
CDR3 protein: CSVRLAEDPYNEQFF
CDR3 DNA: TGCAGCGTACGACTAGCGGAAGACCCTTACAATGAGCAGTTCTTC

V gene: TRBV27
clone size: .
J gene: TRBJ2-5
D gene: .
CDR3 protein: CASSHLPGETQYF
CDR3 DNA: TGTGCCAGCAGCCACCTCCCGGGGGAGACCCAGTACTTC

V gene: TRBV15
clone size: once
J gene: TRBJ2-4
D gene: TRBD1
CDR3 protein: CATSRPKDRVGIQYF
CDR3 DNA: TGTGCCACCAGCAGACCCAAGGACAGGGTTGGGATTCAGTACTTC

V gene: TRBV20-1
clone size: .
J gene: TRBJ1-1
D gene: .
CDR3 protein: CSATGDTEAFF
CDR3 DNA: TGCAGTGCTACAGGGGACACTGAAGCTTTCTTT

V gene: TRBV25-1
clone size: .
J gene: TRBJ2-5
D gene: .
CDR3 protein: CASTPRGGTLQETQYF
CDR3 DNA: TGTGCCAGCACCCCCCGAGGGGGTACCCTCCAAGAGACCCAGTACTTC

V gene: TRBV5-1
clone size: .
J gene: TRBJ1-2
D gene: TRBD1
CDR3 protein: CASSWTGEILNYGYTF
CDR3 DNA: TGCGCCAGCAGCTGGACAGGAGAAATTCTTAACTATGGCTACACCTTC

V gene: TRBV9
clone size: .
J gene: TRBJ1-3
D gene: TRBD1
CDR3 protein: CASSVAGTGRNTIYF
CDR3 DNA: TGTGCCAGCAGCGTAGCTGGGACAGGGAGAAACACCATATATTTT

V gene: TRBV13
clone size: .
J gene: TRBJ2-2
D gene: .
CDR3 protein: CASSLDCMGKRFKDFTGELFF
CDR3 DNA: TGTGCCAGCAGCTTAGATTGCATGGGGAAGAGGTTCAAGGACTTCACCGGGGAGCTGTTTTTT

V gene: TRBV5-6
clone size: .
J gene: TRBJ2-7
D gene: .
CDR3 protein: CASSSHEKFYEQYF
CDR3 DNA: TGTGCCAGCAGCAGTCACGAGAAGTTTTACGAGCAGTACTTC